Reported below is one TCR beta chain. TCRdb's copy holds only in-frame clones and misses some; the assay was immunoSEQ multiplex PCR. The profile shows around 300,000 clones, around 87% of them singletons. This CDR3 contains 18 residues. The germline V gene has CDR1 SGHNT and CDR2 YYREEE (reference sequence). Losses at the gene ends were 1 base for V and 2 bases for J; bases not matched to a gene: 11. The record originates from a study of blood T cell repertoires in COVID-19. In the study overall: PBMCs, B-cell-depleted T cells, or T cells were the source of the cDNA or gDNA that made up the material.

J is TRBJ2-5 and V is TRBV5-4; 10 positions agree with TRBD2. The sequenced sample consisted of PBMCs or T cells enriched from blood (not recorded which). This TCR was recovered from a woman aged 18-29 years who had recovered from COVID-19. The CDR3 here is CASSLILAGARQQETQYF. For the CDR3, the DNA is TGTGCCAGCAGCTTGATCCTAGCGGGGGCGAGACAACAAGAGACCCAGTACTTC. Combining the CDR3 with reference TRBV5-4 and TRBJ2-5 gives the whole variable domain ETGVTQSPTHLIKTRGQQVTLRCSSQSGHNTVSWYQQALGQGPQFIFQYYREEENGRGNFPPRFSGLQFPNYSSELNVNALELDDSALYLCASSLILAGARQQETQYFGPGTRLLVL.